These 16 T cell receptor beta chains came from one sample sequenced in a study of OX40 agonist ivuxolimab in advanced cancers. TCRdb's table, derived via immunoSEQ multiplex PCR, lists solely in-frame clones and lacks some. The table has around 72,000 clones, approximately 78% seen once. Sequenced material: CD4+ or CD8+ T cells sorted from blood, taken in a trial of the OX40 agonist ivuxolimab. The receptor set was obtained from an adult with an advanced solid tumor such as melanoma, head and neck, liver or kidney cancer.

This clone was counted once. This rearrangement joins TRBV28 to TRBJ1-5; TRBD1 agrees at 9 bases. The V gene's germline CDR1 is MDHEN and CDR2 SYDVKM. The CDR3 totals 18 residues. Trimming removed 6 bases from V and 2 bases from J; junction bases left unmatched: 14. The CDR3 DNA sequence: TGTGCCAGCAGCCCTACCGGGACAGGGACCTGGGGCAATCAGCCCCAGCATTTT. It encodes CASSPTGTGTWGNQPQHF.

V and J are TRBV29-1 and TRBJ1-2; TRBD1 might be the D (6 bases). V was pared by 6 bases and J by 0 bases, with 14 bases between. The CDR3 spans 14 residues. Looked up from germline, CDR1 is SQVTM and CDR2 is ANQGSEA. CDR3 coding DNA: TGCAGCGTGGATAAGAGGGGGGCTAACTATGGCTACACCTTC. Translating it yields CSVDKRGANYGYTF.

V is TRBV6-6 and J is TRBJ2-1; weak D call: TRBD1 (6 bases). Trimming took 9 bases from V and 1 from J, leaving 13 bases between them. Germline CDR1 and CDR2: MNHNY and SVGAGI (reference sequence). CDR3 size: 14 residues. The CDR3 DNA reads TGTGCCAGTACGTGGGGGCCATCCTACAATGAGCAGTTCTTC. Amino acids: CASTWGPSYNEQFF.

The rearrangement joins TRBV30 to TRBJ1-2, with TRBD1 as a possible D gene (6 bases). Trimming cost V 4 bases and J 3 bases, with 15 bases left between them. Per the germline V gene, CDR1 is GTSNPN and CDR2 is SVGIG (reference sequence). CDR3 length: 14 amino acids. The CDR3 here is CAWTVGGGHYGYTF. The CDR3 nucleotides read TGTGCCTGGACTGTGGGAGGGGGACACTATGGCTACACCTTC.

This rearrangement joins TRBV6-5 to TRBJ2-5, with 8 bases lining up with TRBD2. V lost 6 bases and J lost 4; bases outside the gene matches: 10. Per the germline V gene, CDR1 is MNHEY and CDR2 is SVGAGI. This CDR3 has 15 amino acids. The CDR3 here is CASRPSGGGGETQYF. CDR3 DNA: TGTGCCAGCAGACCAAGCGGGGGCGGGGGAGAGACCCAGTACTTC.

The rearrangement links TRBV13 to TRBJ2-1, with a tentative D call TRBD2 (6 bases). This CDR3 has 16 amino acids. V was pared by 2 bases and J by 9 bases, with 20 bases between. The germline CDR1 and CDR2 sequences are PRHDT and FYEKMQ (reference sequence). The CDR3 nucleotides read TGTGCCAGCAGCTTAAGGGCCACGGGACTCACCGGTGAGCAGTTCTTC. Its protein is CASSLRATGLTGEQFF.

The rearrangement links TRBV5-1 to TRBJ1-2; D remains unclear. Germline lookup yields CDR1 SGHRS and CDR2 YFSETQ. Trimming removed 4 bases from V and 3 bases from J, with 10 bases in between. This CDR3 comprises 13 residues. CDR3 protein: CASSPLRDYGYTF. The CDR3 DNA sequence: TGCGCCAGCAGCCCTCTGAGGGACTATGGCTACACCTTC.

The rearrangement links TRBV11-2 to TRBJ1-1, with a possible D match to TRBD1 (5 bases). V was pared by 3 bases and J by 0 bases, with 5 bases between. Looked up from germline, CDR1 is SGHAT and CDR2 is FQNNGV. This CDR3 is built from 13 residues. CDR3 region: CASSLTVNTEAFF. The CDR3 DNA sequence: TGTGCCAGCAGCTTGACAGTGAACACTGAAGCTTTCTTT.

This clone was found once. The V and J genes are TRBV11-2 and TRBJ1-4; D may be TRBD1 (5 bases). Germline V gene data show CDR1 as SGHAT and CDR2 as FQNNGV. The CDR3 is made up of 14 amino acids. The V and J ends lost 2 bases and 7 bases respectively, with 11 bases between them. The DNA for the CDR3 is TGTGCCAGCAGCTTACGGGGGTGGGGTGAAAAACTGTTTTTT. It is translated as CASSLRGWGEKLFF. Together with reference TRBV11-2 and TRBJ1-4, the CDR3 gives the full variable domain: EAGVAQSPRYKIIEKRQSVAFWCNPISGHATLYWYQQILGQGPKLLIQFQNNGVVDDSQLPKDRFSAERLKGVDSTLKIQPAKLEDSAVYLCASSLRGWGEKLFFGSGTQLSVL.

The chain is built from TRBV5-6 and TRBJ2-5; 9 bases match TRBD1. Trimming took 2 bases from V and 5 from J; bases not matched to a gene: 10. Germline values: CDR1 SGHDT, CDR2 YYEEEE. The CDR3 spans 16 residues. Written as DNA, the CDR3 is TGTGCCAGCAGCTTAATGGCGGGACAGGGTTTTGAGACCCAGTACTTC. Residues: CASSLMAGQGFETQYF.

The chain joins TRBV4-2 to TRBJ1-5; possible D gene TRBD1, 6 bases. Looked up from germline, CDR1 is LGHNA and CDR2 is YNFKEQ. The CDR3 loop spans 15 amino acids. The V end lost 4 bases, the J end lost 2 bases, and 12 bases lay between the germline ends. Here the CDR3 DNA reads TGTGCCAGCAGCCCTACAGGGTTCGGCAATCAGCCCCAGCATTTT. Translated: CASSPTGFGNQPQHF.

CDR3 sequence: CASSVVQTNTEAFF. CDR3 bases: TGTGCCAGCAGCGTAGTGCAGACGAACACTGAAGCTTTCTTT. The chain couples TRBV9 to TRBJ1-1; D not resolved. Trimming took off 0 bases at V and 1 base at J, with 7 bases between the two ends. Germline CDR1 reads SGDLS; CDR2 reads YYNGEE. The CDR3 spans 14 residues.

The chain combines TRBV27 with TRBJ2-2, with no clear D. V lost 2 bases to trimming and J lost 8 bases, with 12 bases between them. Germline V lookup: CDR1 MNHEY, CDR2 SMNVEV (reference sequence). CDR3 length equals 14 residues. The CDR3 protein is CASSLRRGSGELFF. The CDR3 DNA is TGTGCCAGCAGTTTAAGGCGAGGTTCGGGGGAGCTGTTTTTT.

The V gene is TRBV11-2, the J gene TRBJ1-1; D possibly corresponds to TRBD1 (6 bases). The CDR3 consists of 17 residues. Germline V lookup: CDR1 SGHAT, CDR2 FQNNGV. Between the trimmed V and J ends, which lost 2 bases and 5 bases, there was a span of 21 bases. The CDR3 sequence: CASSLLVRTEAPTEAFF. The CDR3 DNA reads TGTGCCAGCAGCTTATTGGTGCGGACAGAGGCCCCGACTGAAGCTTTCTTT.

This clone was picked up one time. The CDR3 region is CASSSHGVISGNTIYF. The CDR3, as DNA: TGTGCCAGCAGCTCACATGGGGTCATCTCTGGAAACACCATATATTTT. This chain uses TRBV11-2 with TRBJ1-3; D is unclear. CDR1 SGHAT and CDR2 FQNNGV come from the germline V gene. With 4 bases removed from V and 0 bases from J, the gap between germline ends came to 13 bases. The CDR3 extends over 16 amino acids.

This chain uses TRBV11-1 with TRBJ1-2; 9 nucleotides line up with TRBD1. This CDR3 region has 15 residues. Germline lookup yields CDR1 SGHAT and CDR2 FQDESV (reference sequence). The V gene end was trimmed by 4 bases and the J gene end by 4 bases; junction bases not matched to a gene: 7. CDR3 residues: CASSSGTGSGYGYTF. DNA for the CDR3: TGTGCCAGCAGCTCGGGGACAGGGAGCGGCTATGGCTACACCTTC.